Listed below are T cell receptor beta chains from one sample, sequenced in a study of OX40 agonist ivuxolimab in advanced cancers. Profiled with immunoSEQ multiplex PCR; TCRdb holds only in-frame clones, not every one. The sample shows 90,000 to 100,000 clones, 90% of them seen only once. The sequences come from CD4+ or CD8+ T cells sorted from blood, collected in a trial of the OX40 agonist ivuxolimab. The receptors shown here come from an adult with an advanced solid tumor such as melanoma, head and neck, liver or kidney cancer. Both conserved end residues are part of each CDR3. Each record gives: clone size, D gene, J gene, CDR3 length, V gene, CDR3 DNA, CDR3 protein. D genes are given only for firm matches. Clone size is not always given. Where it is, it says once, few, many or a class for expanded clones.

>NA|TRBD2|TRBJ2-7|14|TRBV7-2
TGTGCCAGCAGCTCCCGACTAGCGGTTACGAAGCAGTACTTC
CASSSRLAVTKQYF
>NA|NA|TRBJ2-2|11|TRBV18
TGTGCCAGCTCACCTCCCGGGGAGCTGTTTTTT
CASSPPGELFF
>NA|NA|TRBJ1-1|14|TRBV6-1
TGTGCCAGCAGTGTACCTGTTTTGAACACTGAAGCTTTCTTT
CASSVPVLNTEAFF
>NA|NA|TRBJ1-1|14|TRBV5-5
TGTGCCAGCAGCTTCAAGGCAGAGAACACTGAAGCTTTCTTT
CASSFKAENTEAFF
>few|NA|TRBJ2-2|15|TRBV7-3
TGTGCCAGCAGCTCCAGGGACTCGAGAACCGGGGAGCTGTTTTTT
CASSSRDSRTGELFF
>NA|TRBD1|TRBJ1-1|15|TRBV5-4
TGTGCCGAAGGGTCTAGGGGGCGAGGGTTCTCTGAAGCTTTCTTT
CAEGSRGRGFSEAFF
>NA|TRBD2|TRBJ2-6|17|TRBV28
TGTGCCAGCAGTTTGACTAGCGGGATGTCTGGGGCCAACGTCCTGACTTTC
CASSLTSGMSGANVLTF
>NA|NA|TRBJ2-3|15|TRBV5-1
TGCGCCAGCAGCTTGGATGGGGCCGCGGGAGATACGCAGTATTTT
CASSLDGAAGDTQYF
>NA|NA|TRBJ2-1|14|TRBV11-2
TGTGCCAGCAGCTTAGATCGGGGGAGCGATGAGCAGTTCTTC
CASSLDRGSDEQFF
>NA|NA|TRBJ2-3|15|TRBV18
TGTGCCAGCTCACCCGGGATAGTTGGAACAGATACGCAGTATTTT
CASSPGIVGTDTQYF
>NA|NA|TRBJ2-3|13|TRBV4-2
TGTGCCAGCAGCCAAGTAAGCACAGATACGCAGTATTTT
CASSQVSTDTQYF
>NA|NA|TRBJ2-7|13|TRBV6-5
TGTGCCAGCAGTTACAGGGCAGACTACGAGCAGTACTTC
CASSYRADYEQYF
>NA|NA|TRBJ2-1|13|TRBV27
TGTGCCAGCAGCCCCAGACTTGTAAATGAGCAGTTCTTC
CASSPRLVNEQFF
>NA|TRBD1|TRBJ1-5|15|TRBV19
TGTGCCAGTATTCCCAGGGGGCGCAGGGGACAGCCCCAGCATTTT
CASIPRGRRGQPQHF
>NA|NA|TRBJ2-7|13|TRBV30
TGTGCCTCGACCGGGTCCCTCACCTACGAGCAGTACTTC
CASTGSLTYEQYF
>NA|TRBD2|TRBJ2-7|14|TRBV5-6
TGTGCCAGCAGCTTCAGCGGGAGTATCAACGAGCAGTACTTC
CASSFSGSINEQYF
>NA|NA|TRBJ2-3|14|TRBV19
TGTGCCAGTATGGTCGGCGGCGTCGCAGATACGCAGTATTTT
CASMVGGVADTQYF
>NA|NA|TRBJ1-3|16|TRBV28
TGTGCCACCATGACGGTCGGGGACAACTCTGGAAACACCATATATTTT
CATMTVGDNSGNTIYF
>NA|NA|TRBJ2-5|14|TRBV27
TGTGCCAGCGGATGGCGGGGACCGTCGGAGACCCAGTACTTC
CASGWRGPSETQYF
>NA|NA|TRBJ2-7|16|TRBV11-1
TGTGCCAGCAGCTTTTCCATCTTTGGGGGGGGCGACGAGCAGTACTTC
CASSFSIFGGGDEQYF
>NA|NA|TRBJ2-7|14|TRBV12-1
TGTGCCAGCAGCGGCATGACAGGGACCCACGAGCAGTACTTC
CASSGMTGTHEQYF
>NA|NA|TRBJ1-1|13|TRBV28
TGTGCCAGCAGCCCTGGGACCGACATTGAAGCTTTCTTT
CASSPGTDIEAFF
>NA|NA|TRBJ2-2|15|TRBV30
TGTGCCTGGAGCCCCTCCCTAGTTGGCACCGGGGAGCTGTTTTTT
CAWSPSLVGTGELFF
>few|NA|TRBJ1-2|12|TRBV19
TGTGCCAGTAGTCAGGGTCCGTCGGGCTACACCTTC
CASSQGPSGYTF
>NA|NA|TRBJ2-4|16|TRBV5-1
TGCGCCAGCAGCTTGGGGACGAGAAAAACTAAAAACATTCAGTACTTC
CASSLGTRKTKNIQYF
>NA|NA|TRBJ2-5|13|TRBV18
TGTGCCAGCTCACCCGTACCTCAAGGGACCCAGTACTTC
CASSPVPQGTQYF
>NA|NA|TRBJ1-5|13|TRBV6-1
TGTGCCGCAAAAGGTTCAGTAAATCAGCCCCAGCATTTT
CAAKGSVNQPQHF
>NA|NA|TRBJ2-6|15|TRBV5-1
TGCGCCAGCAGCTTTGACAACGCTGGGGCCAACGTCCTGACTTTC
CASSFDNAGANVLTF
>NA|NA|TRBJ2-3|13|TRBV6-5
TGTGCCAGCAGTTCGCAGGGCACAGATACGCAGTATTTT
CASSSQGTDTQYF
>once|NA|TRBJ2-2|15|TRBV11-3
TGTGCCCGCAGCTTAGCTACAGGGACCGGCGGGGAGCTGTTTTTT
CARSLATGTGGELFF
>NA|TRBD1|TRBJ1-3|14|TRBV7-2
TGTGCCAGCAGCACGCGGGACAGGGGATCCTCTTACTATTTT
CASSTRDRGSSYYF
>few|TRBD1|TRBJ2-7|16|TRBV5-1
TGCGCCAGCAGCGTTTCGATAGGGGACAGACTCTACGAGCAGTACTTC
CASSVSIGDRLYEQYF
>NA|NA|TRBJ1-4|16|TRBV5-4
TGTGCCAGCAGCCCCGAACCAGGGGAGAGGAGTGAAAAACTGTTTTTT
CASSPEPGERSEKLFF
>NA|NA|TRBJ2-2|12|TRBV10-3
TGTGCCATCAGTGAGCCCCCCGGGGAGCTGTTTTTT
CAISEPPGELFF
>few|NA|TRBJ1-1|11|TRBV11-2
TGTGCCAGCAGCTGGGTGGACGCCACAAACTTT
CASSWVDATNF
>NA|NA|TRBJ2-5|14|TRBV28
TGTGCCAGCAGTCTACAGGGTTCAGGGGAGACCCAGTACTTC
CASSLQGSGETQYF
>NA|TRBD1|TRBJ2-5|12|TRBV28
TGTGCCAGCAGCGACAGGGCTGGGAAGCAGTACTTC
CASSDRAGKQYF
>NA|NA|TRBJ1-4|15|TRBV19
TGTGCCAGTAGGGATTCGGGCGCTCTTAATGAAAAACTGTTTTTT
CASRDSGALNEKLFF
>once|TRBD1|TRBJ1-3|18|TRBV11-2
TGTGCCAGCAGCTTAGAACTTACCCGGACAGGGACTGGAAACACCATATATTTT
CASSLELTRTGTGNTIYF
>NA|NA|TRBJ1-5|17|TRBV6-1
TGTGCCAGCAGTGAAGCTATATACCCGTCGAGGAAGCAGCCCCAGCATTTT
CASSEAIYPSRKQPQHF
>NA|NA|TRBJ1-5|15|TRBV18
TGTGCCAGCTCACCCGGGGTAGGTGGCAATCAGCCCCAGCATTTT
CASSPGVGGNQPQHF
>NA|NA|TRBJ1-4|13|TRBV2
TGTGCCAGCAGTCTAACCGGGTTTGAAAAACTGTTTTTT
CASSLTGFEKLFF
>once|NA|TRBJ1-6|17|TRBV2
TGTGCCAGCAGTGTTTACAGGGCCGACTCCTATAATTCACCCCTCCACTTT
CASSVYRADSYNSPLHF
>NA|NA|TRBJ2-1|15|TRBV9
TGTGCCAGCAGCGTTTCCCCGGGTGGGGTCCATGAGCAGTTCTTC
CASSVSPGGVHEQFF
>NA|NA|TRBJ2-1|15|TRBV28
TGTGCCAGCAGTTTCGGTCAGGGTAATCGCAATGAGCAGTTCTTC
CASSFGQGNRNEQFF
>NA|NA|TRBJ1-1|14|TRBV13
TGTGCCAGCAGCAAACCCGGGGGGGCCACTGAAGCTTTCTTT
CASSKPGGATEAFF
>NA|TRBD1|TRBJ2-1|15|TRBV2
TGTGCCAGCACGGGGACAGGGGGCTCCTACAATGAGCAGTTCTTC
CASTGTGGSYNEQFF
>once|TRBD2|TRBJ2-3|16|TRBV19
TGTGCCAGTCGAACTTCTAGCGGATCCCAGACAGATACGCAGTATTTT
CASRTSSGSQTDTQYF
>NA|NA|TRBJ1-4|17|TRBV4-2
TGTGCCAGCAGCCAAGTGGGAACTCCCGCAACTAATGAAAAACTGTTTTTT
CASSQVGTPATNEKLFF
>few|NA|TRBJ2-7|12|TRBV21-1
TGTGCCAGCAGGACAGGGGGCTACGAGCAGTACTTC
CASRTGGYEQYF
>NA|NA|TRBJ2-5|13|TRBV11-2
TGTGCCAGCAGCTTAGATGGGGTACAGACCCAGTACTTC
CASSLDGVQTQYF
>NA|NA|TRBJ1-4|14|TRBV28
TGTGCCAGCAGCGTTGAGAGATCGGGCGAAAAACTGTTTTTT
CASSVERSGEKLFF
>NA|NA|TRBJ2-2|15|TRBV6-1
TGTGCCAGCAGTGTTGCAGGGAAGAGCACCGGGGAGCTGTTTTTT
CASSVAGKSTGELFF
>NA|TRBD1|TRBJ2-7|15|TRBV5-1
TGCGCCAGCAGCTTAGAACCGGGACAGCCCTACGAGCAGTACTTC
CASSLEPGQPYEQYF
>NA|TRBD2|TRBJ2-7|16|TRBV29-1
TGCAGCGTTGGGTTTAGGTCTAGCGGTAGCTCCTACGAGCAGTACTTC
CSVGFRSSGSSYEQYF
>NA|NA|TRBJ2-7|13|TRBV29-1
TGCAGCGTCCGACGGCTAGGTGGGTACGAGCAGTACTTC
CSVRRLGGYEQYF
>NA|TRBD1|TRBJ2-1|14|TRBV19
TGTGCCAGTAGTATGACAGGGGTACCCAATGAGCAGTTCTTC
CASSMTGVPNEQFF